This TCR beta chain was sequenced during a study of CD8 T cells in ankylosing spondylitis. With respect to this clonotype: Its antigen is unknown.

Study results and caveats: There was a TCR beta motif, made of several highly homologous variants, that appeared characteristic of ankylosing spondylitis blood. Reportedly, matched ankylosing spondylitis synovial fluid was significantly enriched for disease-linked clones. There were earlier reports of some motif variants in reactive arthritis synovial fluid and blood.

TCRdb passed the 5' RACE reads through MiXCR, listing each CDR3 protein once. The table shows about 450,000 distinct CDR3 sequences, with 25% to 30% occurring only once. Germline V gene sequence: CDR1 DFQATT, CDR2 SNEGSKA (reference sequence). This CDR3 spans 13 amino acids. V was shortened by 4 bases and J by 1 base, with 7 bases between the two germline ends. The chain couples TRBV20-1 to TRBJ2-2; weak D call: TRBD1 (5 bases). The clonotype was recovered from a male donor with ankylosing spondylitis. Sequenced input: blood, either unsorted or a sorted T cell fraction (not recorded which). The CDR3, as DNA: TGCAGTGCTATTGGACAGAACACCGGGGAGCTGTTTTTT. Amino acid sequence: CSAIGQNTGELFF.